Below, one T cell receptor (beta chain) is given with its context. These data are taken from a study of beta chain features in type 1 diabetes. The CDR3 covers 18 residues. J gave up 3 bases and V 4 bases, and 11 bases lay outside the gene matches. Germline V lookup: CDR1 SGHRS, CDR2 YFSETQ. Markers CD45RO/CCR7/CD25/CD127/CD95/CD27 served to sort CD4+ naive, central memory, regulatory and stem cell-like memory cells. Reverse transcription of all isolated RNA meant that expressed TCRB transcripts were sequenced. Libraries were prepared by immunoSEQ multiplex PCR; TCRdb keeps only in-frame clonotypes and omits some of them. The sample comprises some 230,000 clones, over 7.5% of which are singletons, and about 0.037% rests with the top ten.

Sequencing was carried out using naive CD4+ T cells from blood. The receptor was derived from a woman younger than 35 in good health. V gene TRBV5-1 combines with J gene TRBJ2-3, with 13 bases matching TRBD2. The CDR3, as DNA: TGCGCCAGCAGCGCCAGAGGACTAGCGGGAGTTGGGACAGATACGCAGTATTTT. It translates to CASSARGLAGVGTDTQYF.